A single sample gave rise to the 3 T cell receptor beta chains below, sequenced in a study of Graves' ophthalmopathy and Graves' hyperthyroidism. For repertoire sequencing, the TCR beta CDR3 regions were amplified from RNA transcripts. HTBI-primed RT-PCR formed the first round, and a multiplex PCR formed the second. TCRdb redid the calling of the multiplex PCR reads with MiXCR, one entry per CDR3 protein. The sample includes around 670,000 distinct CDR3 sequences, 35% to 50% of them seen just once. The sequenced sample was peripheral blood. The receptors here all came from an adult man with Graves' ophthalmopathy.

This clonotype was seen many times. The chain couples TRBV20-1 to TRBJ2-7, with D perhaps matching TRBD2 (6 bases). The CDR3 extends over 14 amino acids. Germline loops: CDR1 DFQATT, CDR2 SNEGSKA (reference sequence). The V end lost 3 bases, the J end lost 1 base, and 13 bases lay between the germline ends. The CDR3, as DNA: TGCAGTGCTAGGGGGGACGGGGGATCCTACGAGCAGTACTTC. Its translation: CSARGDGGSYEQYF.

The chain has TRBV12-3 or TRBV12-4 and TRBJ2-2, with 8 bases lining up with TRBD1. The CDR3 extends over 13 amino acids. The trim removed 5 bases at V and 7 bases at J, leaving 3 bases unmatched. Written as DNA, the CDR3 is TGTGCCAGCAGTCCAGGGGGCCACGGGGAGCTGTTTTTT. Its protein is CASSPGGHGELFF.

The chain couples TRBV29-1 to TRBJ2-7; 11 nucleotides line up with TRBD2. V lost 2 bases and J lost 5; bases outside the gene matches: 2. This CDR3 spans 13 amino acids. Germline V gene sequence: CDR1 SQVTM, CDR2 ANQGSEA. DNA for the CDR3: TGCAGCGTTGAACTAGCGGGAGGCCACGAGCAGTACTTC. Translating it yields CSVELAGGHEQYF.